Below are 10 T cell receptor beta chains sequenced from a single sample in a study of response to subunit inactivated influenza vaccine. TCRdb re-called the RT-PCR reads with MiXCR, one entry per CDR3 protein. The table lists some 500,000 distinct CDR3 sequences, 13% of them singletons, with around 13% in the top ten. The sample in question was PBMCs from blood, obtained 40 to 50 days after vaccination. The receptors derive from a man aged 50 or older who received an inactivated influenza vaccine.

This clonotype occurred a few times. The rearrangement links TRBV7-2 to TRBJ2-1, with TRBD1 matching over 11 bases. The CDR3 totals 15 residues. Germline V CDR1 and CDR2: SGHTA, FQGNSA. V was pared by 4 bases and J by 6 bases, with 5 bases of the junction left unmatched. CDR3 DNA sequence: TGTGCCAGCAGCTGGGGACAGGGGGGGATCAATGAGCAGTTCTTC. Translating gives CASSWGQGGINEQFF.

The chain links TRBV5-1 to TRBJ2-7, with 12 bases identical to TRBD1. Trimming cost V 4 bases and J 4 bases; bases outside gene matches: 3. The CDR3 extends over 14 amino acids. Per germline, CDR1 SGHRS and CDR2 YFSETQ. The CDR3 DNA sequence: TGCGCCAGCAGCCGGGACAGGGGGCGATACGAGCAGTACTTC. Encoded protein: CASSRDRGRYEQYF.

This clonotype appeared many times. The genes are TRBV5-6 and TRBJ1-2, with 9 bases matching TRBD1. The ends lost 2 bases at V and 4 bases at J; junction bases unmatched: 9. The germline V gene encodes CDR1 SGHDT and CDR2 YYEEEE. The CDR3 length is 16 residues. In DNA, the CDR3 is TGTGCCAGCAGCTTCTCACCGGGACAGGGCTTCTATGGCTACACCTTC. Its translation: CASSFSPGQGFYGYTF.

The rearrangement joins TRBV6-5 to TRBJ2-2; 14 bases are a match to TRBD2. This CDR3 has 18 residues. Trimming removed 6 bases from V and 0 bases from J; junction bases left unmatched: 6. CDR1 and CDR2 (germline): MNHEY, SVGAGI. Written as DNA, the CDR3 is TGTGCCAGCAGGAAGACTAGCGGGAGGGCCACGAACACCGGGGAGCTGTTTTTT. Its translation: CASRKTSGRATNTGELFF.

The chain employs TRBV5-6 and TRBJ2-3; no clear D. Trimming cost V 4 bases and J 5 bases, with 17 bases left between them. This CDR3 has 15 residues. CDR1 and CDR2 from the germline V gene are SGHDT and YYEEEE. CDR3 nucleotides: TGTGCCAGCAGCCGACCGGGCCTCCGTGGAGATACGCAGTATTTT. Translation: CASSRPGLRGDTQYF.

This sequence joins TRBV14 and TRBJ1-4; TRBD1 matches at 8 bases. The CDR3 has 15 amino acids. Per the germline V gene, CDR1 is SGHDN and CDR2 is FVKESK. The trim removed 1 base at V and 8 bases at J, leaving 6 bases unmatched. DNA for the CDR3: TGTGCCAGCAGCCAAGCAGGGGGCGCGTGGGAAAAACTGTTTTTT. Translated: CASSQAGGAWEKLFF.

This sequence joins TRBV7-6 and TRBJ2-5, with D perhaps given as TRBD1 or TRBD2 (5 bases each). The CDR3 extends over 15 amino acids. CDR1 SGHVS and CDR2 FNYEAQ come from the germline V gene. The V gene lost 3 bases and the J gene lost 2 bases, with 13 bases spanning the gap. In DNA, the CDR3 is TGTGCCAGCAGCTTTCAACCCGAGGGGCAAGAGACCCAGTACTTC. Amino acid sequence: CASSFQPEGQETQYF.

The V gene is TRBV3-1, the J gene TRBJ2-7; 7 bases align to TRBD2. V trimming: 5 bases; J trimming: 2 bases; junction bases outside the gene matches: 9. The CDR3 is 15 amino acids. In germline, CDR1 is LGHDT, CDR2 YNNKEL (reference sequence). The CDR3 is CASSSQREPPYEQYF. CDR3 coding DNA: TGTGCCAGCAGCAGTCAGCGGGAACCTCCCTACGAGCAGTACTTC.

The CDR3 region has the DNA TGTGCCAGCAGCCACACACGACAGGGGCCCCACGAGCAGTACTTC. Protein sequence: CASSHTRQGPHEQYF. The chain uses TRBV7-9 and TRBJ2-7; TRBD1 agrees at 8 bases. Trimming at V came to 5 bases and at J to 5 bases, leaving 11 bases not matched to a gene. CDR3 length: 15 amino acids. Germline V CDR1 and CDR2: SEHNR, FQNEAQ (reference sequence).

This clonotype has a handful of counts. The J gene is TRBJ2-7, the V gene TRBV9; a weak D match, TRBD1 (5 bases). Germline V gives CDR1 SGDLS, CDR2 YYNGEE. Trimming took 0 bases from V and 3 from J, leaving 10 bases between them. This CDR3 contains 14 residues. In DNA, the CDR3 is TGTGCCAGCAGCGTAGGAGACAGCCTCTACGAGCAGTACTTC. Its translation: CASSVGDSLYEQYF.